The rows below give T cell receptor beta chains drawn from one sample of a study of blood T cells in healthy people across ages. TCRdb recomputed calls from the 5' RACE reads with MiXCR, one row per CDR3 protein. The sample has approximately 900,000 distinct CDR3 sequences, under 50% seen once. The source material was blood. Source of these receptors: a man aged 25-40 years in good health. The CDR3 runs from the conserved cysteine through the conserved F or W. The order of the fields is clone size, V gene, D gene, J gene, CDR3 DNA, CDR3 protein. A D gene is named only where the DNA matches it firmly. Clone size appears in some rows only: once, few, many, or a class for an expanded clone.

.	TRBV3-1	.	TRBJ1-3	TGTGCCAGCAGCCAAGGGACGCTCATCTCTGGAAACACCATATATTTT	CASSQGTLISGNTIYF
few	TRBV29-1	.	TRBJ2-7	TGCAGCGTTGCGGTTTACGAGCAGTACTTC	CSVAVYEQYF
.	TRBV11-2	.	TRBJ2-5	TGTGCCAGCAGCTTAGAGGCGCCATCGGGGGAGACCCAGTACTTC	CASSLEAPSGETQYF
few	TRBV12-3/TRBV12-4	.	TRBJ2-1	TGTGCCAGCGTACAGGGCGCCTACAATGAGCAGTTCTTC	CASVQGAYNEQFF
few	TRBV4-2	.	TRBJ1-5	TGTGCCAGCAGCCAAGAGAGGGACGGAGGCAATCAGCCCCAGCATTTT	CASSQERDGGNQPQHF
once	TRBV20-1	TRBD1	TRBJ1-2	TGCAGTGCTTTCACAGGGGGAGGGTATGGCTACACCTTC	CSAFTGGGYGYTF
.	TRBV3-1	.	TRBJ2-3	TGTGCCAGCAGCCAAGAGAGACTTCGAGGGGGGCATACGCAGTATTTT	CASSQERLRGGHTQYF
.	TRBV30	TRBD2	TRBJ2-3	TGTGCCTGGAGTGCTGTTAGCGGGGGGGCAGATACGCAGTATTTT	CAWSAVSGGADTQYF
.	TRBV7-9	.	TRBJ1-2	TGTGCCAGCAGTTTATTATTCGGACCGGGAAGCGGCTACACCTTC	CASSLLFGPGSGYTF
.	TRBV25-1	.	TRBJ1-4	TGTGCCAGCAGTGAGGCAGCTAGGGAAAAACTGTTTTTT	CASSEAAREKLFF
.	TRBV12-3/TRBV12-4	TRBD1	TRBJ2-1	TGTGCCAGCAGTTTACACAGGGGAGACAATGAGCAGTTCTTC	CASSLHRGDNEQFF
.	TRBV27	.	TRBJ2-7	TGTGCCAGCAGTTTATTTACTGGGGATGGGAAGCAGTACTTC	CASSLFTGDGKQYF
.	TRBV12-3/TRBV12-4	.	TRBJ2-7	TGTGCCAGCAGTCCCCGGCCACTCGAGCAGTACTTC	CASSPRPLEQYF
.	TRBV3-1	TRBD2	TRBJ2-7	TGTGCCAGCAGCCCTCCCCGGACTAGCTTCGACGAGCAGTACTTC	CASSPPRTSFDEQYF
few	TRBV3-1	.	TRBJ2-5	TGTGCCAGCAGCCAACAGAACAGGGCTCAAGAGACCCAGTACTTC	CASSQQNRAQETQYF
.	TRBV6-5	TRBD1	TRBJ2-1	TGTGCCAGCAGTTACTCGACAGGGGCCAGTGAGCAGTTCTTC	CASSYSTGASEQFF
few	TRBV14	.	TRBJ1-1	TGTGCCAGCAGCCAAGGAAAGACTGAAGCTTTCTTT	CASSQGKTEAFF
.	TRBV2	TRBD1	TRBJ1-2	TGTGCCAGTGACAGGGGTAACTATGGCTACACCTTC	CASDRGNYGYTF
few	TRBV10-1	TRBD2	TRBJ2-3	TGCGCCAGCAGTGCCGGGACTAGTTCAGCGGATACGCAGTATTTT	CASSAGTSSADTQYF
.	TRBV6-6	TRBD2	TRBJ2-5	TGTGCCAGCAGCCGACTAGCAAGGGAGCAGTACTTC	CASSRLAREQYF
.	TRBV20-1	TRBD1	TRBJ2-5	TGCAGTGCTCAAACAGGGGGGATAAGCGGAGAGACCCAGTACTTC	CSAQTGGISGETQYF
few	TRBV6-1	.	TRBJ2-3	TGTGCCAGCAAGTTTACGCTCACAGATACGCAGTATTTT	CASKFTLTDTQYF
.	TRBV5-6	TRBD1	TRBJ2-4	TGTGCCAGCAGCTTTGTCGAGGGGGCGCTGACCAAAAACATTCAGTACTTC	CASSFVEGALTKNIQYF
.	TRBV20-1	TRBD2	TRBJ2-7	TGCAGTGCTAGATTCTTAGCGGGGGCCTACGAGCAGTACTTC	CSARFLAGAYEQYF
.	TRBV24-1	TRBD1	TRBJ2-1	TGTGCCACCAGTGATTTGAGTGTGGGACAGGGCTATGATGAGCAGTTCTTC	CATSDLSVGQGYDEQFF
many	TRBV5-1	.	TRBJ2-3	TGCGCCAGCAGCTTGGGGCAGCCCACAGATACGCAGTATTTT	CASSLGQPTDTQYF
few	TRBV7-2	.	TRBJ2-7	TGTGCCAGCAGCCCTCCACCAAGGATCCTGTCCTACGAGCAGTACTTC	CASSPPPRILSYEQYF
.	TRBV10-3	TRBD1	TRBJ2-1	TGTGCCATCAGTGAGGGGGCAGGGGGCGCGAGTCGTGTCCATGAGCAGTTCTTC	CAISEGAGGASRVHEQFF
.	TRBV20-1	.	TRBJ1-6	TGCAGTGCTAGAGATGCCACAGGATATAATTCACCCCTCCACTTT	CSARDATGYNSPLHF
few	TRBV12-3/TRBV12-4	TRBD1	TRBJ1-1	TGTGCCAGCAGTTTACAGGGGGCGACCACTGAAGCTTTCTTT	CASSLQGATTEAFF
once	TRBV5-1	TRBD1	TRBJ1-1	TGCGCCAGCAGCTTAGATACAGGGGTGAACACTGAAGCTTTCTTT	CASSLDTGVNTEAFF
once	TRBV9	.	TRBJ2-3	TGTGCCAGCGGAGGGGGCCTGACAGATACGCAGTATTTT	CASGGGLTDTQYF
many	TRBV10-3	TRBD1	TRBJ2-7	TGTGCCATTTCACAGGGGGCGAGCTCCTACGAGCAGTACTTC	CAISQGASSYEQYF
.	TRBV7-2	.	TRBJ2-7	TGTGCCAGCAGCCGCCGGGGAGTCCCAAGCTCCTACGAGCAGTACTTC	CASSRRGVPSSYEQYF
.	TRBV7-9	.	TRBJ2-1	TGTGCCAGCAGCAACCAACCAGGGGTCTACAATGAGCAGTTCTTC	CASSNQPGVYNEQFF
few	TRBV20-1	.	TRBJ1-5	TGCAGTGCCAGCAACAGGGACAAGCAGCCCCAGCATTTT	CSASNRDKQPQHF